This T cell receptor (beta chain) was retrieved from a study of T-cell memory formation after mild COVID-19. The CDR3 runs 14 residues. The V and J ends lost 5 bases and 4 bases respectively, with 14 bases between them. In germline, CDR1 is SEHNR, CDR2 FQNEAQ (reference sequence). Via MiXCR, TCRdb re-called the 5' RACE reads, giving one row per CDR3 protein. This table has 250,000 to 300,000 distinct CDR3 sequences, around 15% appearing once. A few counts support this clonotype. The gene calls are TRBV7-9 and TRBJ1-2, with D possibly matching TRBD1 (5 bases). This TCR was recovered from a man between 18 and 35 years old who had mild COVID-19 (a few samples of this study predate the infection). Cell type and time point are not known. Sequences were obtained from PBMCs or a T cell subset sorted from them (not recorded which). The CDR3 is CASSPRGTFYGYTF. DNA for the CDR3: TGTGCCAGCAGCCCGAGGGGCACGTTCTATGGCTACACCTTC.